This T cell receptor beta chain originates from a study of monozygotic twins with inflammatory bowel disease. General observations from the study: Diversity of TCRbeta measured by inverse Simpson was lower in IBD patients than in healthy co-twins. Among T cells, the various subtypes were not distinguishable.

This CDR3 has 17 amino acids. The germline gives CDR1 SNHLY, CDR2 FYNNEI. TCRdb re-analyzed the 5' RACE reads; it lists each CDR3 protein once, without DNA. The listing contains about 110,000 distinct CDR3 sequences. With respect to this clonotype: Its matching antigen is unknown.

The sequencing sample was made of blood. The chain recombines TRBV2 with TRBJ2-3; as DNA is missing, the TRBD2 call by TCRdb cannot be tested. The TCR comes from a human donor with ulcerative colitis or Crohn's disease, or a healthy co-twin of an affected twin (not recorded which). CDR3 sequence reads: CASRGLAGGLFTDTQYF.